Below are 22 T cell receptor beta chains sequenced from a single sample in a study of PD-L1 blockade in urothelial cancer. The assay was immunoSEQ multiplex PCR, and TCRdb's table has in-frame clones only and misses some. The sample yields approximately 39,000 clones, roughly 89% seen once. Material: PBMCs, obtained around atezolizumab (anti-PD-L1) treatment. Every receptor here comes from a man between 60 and 75 years old with urothelial cancer.

This clone was counted only a few times. The CDR3 DNA sequence: TGTGCCAGCAGCCAGGACAGGGGGCTGGGTCAGCCCCAGCATTTT. It is translated as CASSQDRGLGQPQHF. J is TRBJ1-5 and V is TRBV4-2, with 11 bases that match TRBD1. The CDR3 runs 15 residues. V lost 3 bases to trimming and J lost 6 bases; unmatched junction nucleotides: 4. Per germline, CDR1 LGHNA and CDR2 YNFKEQ.

The rearrangement uses TRBV28 and TRBJ1-2; D unresolved. CDR1 is MDHEN and CDR2 is SYDVKM in the germline V gene. This CDR3 contains 14 residues. Trimming removed 2 bases at V and 6 bases at J, with 13 bases between. The CDR3 reads CASSLEAPTNGYTF. CDR3 bases: TGTGCCAGCAGTTTAGAGGCACCGACGAATGGCTACACCTTC.

This clone was seen just once. The genes are TRBV29-1 and TRBJ1-2, with a weak D call TRBD1 (5 bases). Germline V gene sequence: CDR1 SQVTM, CDR2 ANQGSEA. The V end lost 3 bases, the J end lost 8 bases, and 13 bases lay between the germline ends. CDR3 size: 12 residues. CDR3 in DNA: TGCAGCGTTGATGGGCAGGGCGACGGCTACACCTTC. Residues: CSVDGQGDGYTF.

The rearrangement links TRBV6-1 to TRBJ1-5; possible D gene TRBD1, 5 bases. The CDR3 runs 14 residues. Trimming removed 3 bases at V and 10 bases at J, with 16 bases between. The germline V gene encodes CDR1 MNHNS and CDR2 SASEGT. CDR3 sequence reads: CASSEGPTARPQHF. The CDR3 coding sequence is TGTGCCAGCAGTGAGGGGCCGACCGCTCGTCCCCAGCATTTT.

This clone was counted once. V and J are TRBV4-2 and TRBJ2-7, with TRBD2 as a possible D gene (5 bases). V was pared by 4 bases and J by 6 bases, with 28 bases between. Looked up from germline, CDR1 is LGHNA and CDR2 is YNFKEQ. CDR3 length equals 18 residues. This CDR3 reads CASSPGSMARRTDGEQYF. CDR3 in DNA: TGTGCCAGCAGCCCCGGATCCATGGCTAGACGGACTGATGGCGAGCAGTACTTC.

This chain uses TRBV13 with TRBJ2-3; 8 nucleotides align to TRBD1. Germline trimming cut 1 base from V and 3 bases from J; bases unmatched to any gene: 6. The CDR3 runs 16 residues. The V gene's germline CDR1 is PRHDT and CDR2 FYEKMQ (reference sequence). Written as DNA, the CDR3 is TGTGCCAGCAGCTTAGTAGTGACAGGGGCTACAGATACGCAGTATTTT. It translates to CASSLVVTGATDTQYF. The full variable domain, with the rest looked up from reference TRBV13 and TRBJ2-3, is AAGVIQSPRHLIKEKRETATLKCYPIPRHDTVYWYQQGPGQDPQFLISFYEKMQSDKGSIPDRFSAQQFSDYHSELNMSSLELGDSALYFCASSLVVTGATDTQYFGPGTRLTVL.

The J gene is TRBJ2-6, the V gene TRBV27; 7 positions match TRBD2. Unmatched junction bases numbered 14, after V lost 3 bases and J lost 0 bases. Germline assignment: CDR1 MNHEY and CDR2 SMNVEV (reference sequence). The CDR3 runs to 20 residues. CDR3 amino acids: CASSFRLGEGRSSGANVLTF. The CDR3 region has the DNA TGTGCCAGCAGTTTTCGCTTGGGGGAGGGGCGAAGCTCTGGGGCCAACGTCCTGACTTTC.

The V gene is TRBV5-6, the J gene TRBJ2-5; perhaps TRBD2 as D (5 bases). Trimming shortened V by 4 bases and J by 1 base, and 8 bases separated the two germline ends. Per the germline V gene, CDR1 is SGHDT and CDR2 is YYEEEE. CDR3 length equals 13 residues. The CDR3: CASSHSAQETQYF. The CDR3 DNA follows: TGTGCCAGCAGCCATAGCGCCCAAGAGACCCAGTACTTC.

This clone is a singleton in its sample. The V gene is TRBV19, the J gene TRBJ2-3; a possible D gene is TRBD2 (6 bases). Germline assignment: CDR1 LNHDA and CDR2 SQIVND (reference sequence). The V and J ends lost 7 bases and 3 bases respectively, with 20 bases between them. There are 16 residues in the CDR3. The CDR3 reads CASNSRQGGGTDTQYF. In nucleotides, the CDR3 is TGTGCCAGTAACTCGAGGCAGGGAGGTGGGACAGATACGCAGTATTTT.

This clone was detected once. This chain links TRBV29-1 with TRBJ1-3; a possible D gene is TRBD1 (6 bases). Germline V gene lookup returns CDR1 SQVTM and CDR2 ANQGSEA. This CDR3 is built from 14 residues. The ends were cut back, 8 bases at V and 0 bases at J, with 14 bases in the middle. In nucleotides, the CDR3 is TGCAGCACTAACAGGGAAATCTCTGGAAACACCATATATTTT. This encodes CSTNREISGNTIYF.

The chain employs TRBV28 and TRBJ2-5, with TRBD1 matching over 7 bases. V was pared by 5 bases and J by 2 bases, with 8 bases of the junction left unmatched. This CDR3 is built from 15 residues. CDR1 is MDHEN and CDR2 is SYDVKM in the germline V gene. Here the CDR3 reads CASSAPGTDQETQYF. The CDR3 nucleotides read TGTGCCAGCAGTGCACCTGGGACAGATCAAGAGACCCAGTACTTC.

This clone was found a few times. CDR3 residues: CASSGLPDGYTF. CDR3 coding DNA: TGCGCCAGCAGTGGACTCCCCGATGGCTACACCTTC. The chain is built from TRBV10-2 and TRBJ1-2, with unresolved D. The CDR3 length is 12 residues. V was shortened by 4 bases and J by 6 bases, with 9 bases between the two germline ends. In germline, CDR1 is WSHSY, CDR2 SAAADI.

The chain employs TRBV11-3 and TRBJ2-2; D not certain. Between the trimmed V and J ends, which lost 0 bases and 3 bases, there was a span of 5 bases. CDR3 length: 14 amino acids. Germline V gene data show CDR1 as SGHNT and CDR2 as YENEEA. The CDR3 region is CASSLDQYTGELFF. CDR3 coding DNA: TGTGCCAGCAGCTTAGATCAATACACCGGGGAGCTGTTTTTT.

This clone was picked up one time. The chain is built from TRBV11-3 and TRBJ2-3; 13 bases align to TRBD2. Germline CDR1 reads SGHNT; CDR2 reads YENEEA. The CDR3 is made up of 17 amino acids. V lost 5 bases, J lost 1 base, and 6 bases stayed unmatched. CDR3: CASSPGGLAGGTDTQYF. DNA for the CDR3: TGTGCCAGCAGCCCGGGAGGACTAGCGGGGGGCACAGATACGCAGTATTTT.

The chain joins TRBV6-5 to TRBJ1-2; D may be TRBD1 (5 bases). Trimming took 5 bases from V and 10 from J, leaving 17 bases between them. The germline V gene has CDR1 MNHEY and CDR2 SVGAGI. CDR3 length: 13 amino acids. CDR3 coding DNA: TGTGCCAGCAGTCCCCTGGGTCAGGGTACCTACACCTTC. Translating it yields CASSPLGQGTYTF.

In this sample, this clone turned up once. The chain recombines TRBV4-2 with TRBJ1-4; D perhaps matches TRBD1 (6 bases). Germline assignment: CDR1 LGHNA and CDR2 YNFKEQ. The ends were cut back, 4 bases at V and 15 bases at J, with 12 bases in the middle. The CDR3 is made up of 11 amino acids. The CDR3 spells CASSPGDGVFF. CDR3 nucleotides: TGTGCCAGCAGCCCAGGGGACGGTGTGTTTTTT.

The gene calls are TRBV19 and TRBJ1-5; 8 nucleotides line up with TRBD1. J lost 7 bases, V lost 3 bases, and 8 bases had no gene match. Germline lookup yields CDR1 LNHDA and CDR2 SQIVND (reference sequence). The CDR3 has 15 residues. The CDR3 coding sequence is TGTGCCAGTAGTATGAGCGACAGGGGAGGACAGCCCCAGCATTTT. Translated: CASSMSDRGGQPQHF.

This chain joins TRBV4-1 and TRBJ2-7; TRBD2 might be the D (6 bases). V shed 0 bases and J shed 3 bases, with 15 bases lying between them. Germline CDR1 reads MGHRA; CDR2 reads YSYEKL. This CDR3 region has 16 residues. The chain's CDR3 is CASSQDPTSSLYEQYF. Written as DNA, the CDR3 is TGCGCCAGCAGCCAAGATCCTACTAGCAGTCTCTACGAGCAGTACTTC.

This chain links TRBV7-2 with TRBJ2-4; 8 bases map to TRBD2. The length of the CDR3 is 14 residues. Germline V lookup: CDR1 SGHTA, CDR2 FQGNSA. V lost 2 bases to trimming and J lost 8 bases; unmatched junction nucleotides: 5. The CDR3 is CASSLFAGGDIQYF. As DNA, the CDR3 is TGTGCCAGCAGCTTATTTGCGGGAGGAGACATTCAGTACTTC.

This chain joins TRBV7-9 and TRBJ2-2, with a tentative D call TRBD1 (5 bases). The ends were cut back, 5 bases at V and 1 base at J, with 11 bases in the middle. Germline V gives CDR1 SEHNR, CDR2 FQNEAQ (reference sequence). The CDR3 length is 15 residues. The CDR3 DNA reads TGTGCCAGCAGCCCAGGGAATAGGAACACCGGGGAGCTGTTTTTT. It yields the protein CASSPGNRNTGELFF. Looking up the rest from reference TRBV7-9 and TRBJ2-2 gives the full variable domain: DTGVSQNPRHKITKRGQNVTFRCDPISEHNRLYWYRQTLGQGPEFLTYFQNEAQLEKSRLLSDRFSAERPKGSFSTLEIQRTEQGDSAMYLCASSPGNRNTGELFFGEGSRLTVL.

The V and J genes are TRBV4-2 and TRBJ2-7; a weak D match, TRBD2 (6 bases). V shed 0 bases and J shed 9 bases, with 12 bases lying between them. In germline, CDR1 is LGHNA, CDR2 YNFKEQ. This CDR3 is 13 amino acids long. DNA of the CDR3: TGTGCCAGCAGCCAAGATCGGGAGAAACTGCAGTACTTC. It specifies CASSQDREKLQYF.

The chain uses TRBV28 and TRBJ1-3; no firm D call. V lost 7 bases and J 4 bases, leaving 11 bases between the germline ends. CDR1 is MDHEN and CDR2 is SYDVKM in the germline V gene. This CDR3 region has 13 residues. CDR3 bases: TGTGCCAGCACCCTCCTCGTAGGAAACACCATATATTTT. The encoded protein is CASTLLVGNTIYF.